This T cell receptor (beta chain) was identified during a study of T cells expressing NK-cell markers. After re-calling the 5' RACE reads, TCRdb lists one entry per CDR3 protein, DNA absent. The clone table shows about 550,000 distinct CDR3 sequences, with the ten largest holding roughly 3.6%. CDR3 length: 15 amino acids. CDR1 and CDR2 (germline): SGHTA, FQGNSA. V gene TRBV7-2 combines with J gene TRBJ2-3; TCRdb lists TRBD2, though no DNA is available to test this call. The sequenced material came from blood T cells: a sorted CD56 or NKG2C T cell subset, CD4+ or CD8+ T cells, or bulk PBMC T cells (not recorded which). This receptor was obtained from a man younger than 30 in good health. CDR3 residues: CASSLEGPSLGTQYF.